The clone carrying this T cell receptor beta chain was observed a few times. Authors' processing steps: Reference gene primer amplification gave estimated nucleated cell counts. Sequencing used immunoSEQ multiplex PCR; TCRdb keeps in-frame clones, though not all of them. V and J calls and clone size come straight from that table; D and trimming were deduced from the DNA. The sample shows about 220,000 clones, 80% to 90% of them seen only once. Germline values: CDR1 LGHNA, CDR2 YSLEER. CDR3 length equals 14 residues. J gave up 4 bases and V 4 bases, and 6 bases lay outside the gene matches. The record originates from a study of blood T cell repertoires in COVID-19. Everyone who took part was roughly 18 to 89 years old, and they came from 20 to 25 US areas. Assignment of participants to cohorts was predicated upon participant-reported clinical history.

The V call is TRBV4-3, the J call TRBJ1-2; 7 nucleotides align to TRBD1. The specimen was PBMCs or T cells enriched from blood (not recorded which). This TCR came from a woman in her thirties or forties with acute COVID-19. The CDR3 loop is CASSRTGQIYGYTF. CDR3 DNA sequence: TGCGCCAGCAGCCGGACAGGACAGATCTATGGCTACACCTTC.